This note documents a single T cell receptor (beta chain) sequence. Its antigen is not identified. The data are from a study of blood T cells in healthy people across ages. The CDR3 consists of 12 residues. The germline V gene encodes CDR1 GTSNPN and CDR2 SVGIG (reference sequence). V was pared by 3 bases and J by 15 bases, with 11 bases of the junction left unmatched. The second PCR ran about 6 to 11 cycles with a sample-barcoded 5' primer and J-beta primers. Through a template-switch adaptor with 12 random nucleotides, each cDNA molecule received a tag. TCRdb re-derived calls from the 5' RACE reads in MiXCR, one entry per CDR3 protein. The sample has some 780,000 distinct CDR3 sequences, roughly three fifths seen once. PBMCs numbering at least 6 million were isolated per sample. Per sample, no less than 5 micrograms of total RNA were extracted. Study-wide results and limits: Observed TCR beta diversity per million T cells went down as age went up. This fall followed a roughly linear course with age.

Sequencing used blood. V gene TRBV30 combines with J gene TRBJ2-1; TRBD1 matches 7 bases. The receptor was isolated from a middle-aged man in good health. CDR3 nucleotides: TGTGCCTGGAGCCCGGGACAGCCAAAGCCGTTCTTC. This sequence encodes CAWSPGQPKPFF. The variable domain in full, with the rest retrieved from reference TRBV30 and TRBJ2-1, is SQTIHQWPATLVQPVGSPLSLECTVEGTSNPNLYWYRQAAGRGLQLLFYSVGIGQISSEVPQNLSASRPQDRQFILSSKKLLLSDSGFYLCAWSPGQPKPFFGPGTRLTVL.